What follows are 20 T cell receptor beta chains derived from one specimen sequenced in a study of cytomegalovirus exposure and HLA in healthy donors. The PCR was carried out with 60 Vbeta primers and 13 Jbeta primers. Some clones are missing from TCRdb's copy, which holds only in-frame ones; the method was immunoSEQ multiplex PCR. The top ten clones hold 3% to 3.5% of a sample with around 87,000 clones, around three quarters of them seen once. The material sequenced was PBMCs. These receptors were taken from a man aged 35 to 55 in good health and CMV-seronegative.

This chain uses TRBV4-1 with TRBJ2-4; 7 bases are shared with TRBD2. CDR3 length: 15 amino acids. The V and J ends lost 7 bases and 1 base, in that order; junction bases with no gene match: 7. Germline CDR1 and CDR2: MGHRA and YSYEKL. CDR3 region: CASTSVGGAKNIQYF. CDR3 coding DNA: TGCGCCAGCACGTCAGTGGGGGGGGCCAAAAACATTCAGTACTTC.

Here the CDR3 reads CASSLAIGISVREQYF. The CDR3 DNA sequence: TGCGCCAGCAGCTTGGCGATCGGGATATCAGTACGGGAGCAGTACTTC. This chain links TRBV5-1 with TRBJ2-7; a weak D match, TRBD2 (5 bases). The germline V gene encodes CDR1 SGHRS and CDR2 YFSETQ. Trimming took 0 bases from V and 7 from J, leaving 20 bases between them. This CDR3 has 16 residues.

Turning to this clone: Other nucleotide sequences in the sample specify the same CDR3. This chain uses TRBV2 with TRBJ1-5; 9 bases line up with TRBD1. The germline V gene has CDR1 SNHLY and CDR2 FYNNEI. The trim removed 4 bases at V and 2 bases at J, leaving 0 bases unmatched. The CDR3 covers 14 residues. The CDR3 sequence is CASSGTGGNQPQHF. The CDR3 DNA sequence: TGTGCCAGCAGTGGGACAGGGGGCAATCAGCCCCAGCATTTT.

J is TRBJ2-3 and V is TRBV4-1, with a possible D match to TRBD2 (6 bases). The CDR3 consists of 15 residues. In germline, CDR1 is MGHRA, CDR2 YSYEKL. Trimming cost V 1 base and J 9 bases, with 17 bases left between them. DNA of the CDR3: TGCGCCAGCAGCCAAGTAGCGGTGGGGGATGGGACGCAGTATTTT. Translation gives CASSQVAVGDGTQYF.

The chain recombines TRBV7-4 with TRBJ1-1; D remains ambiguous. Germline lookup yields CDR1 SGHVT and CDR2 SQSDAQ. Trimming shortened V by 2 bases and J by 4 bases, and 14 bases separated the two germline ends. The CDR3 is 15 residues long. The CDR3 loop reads CASSLSTTSGTEAFF. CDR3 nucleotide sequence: TGTGCCAGCAGCTTATCTACGACGTCGGGCACTGAAGCTTTCTTT.

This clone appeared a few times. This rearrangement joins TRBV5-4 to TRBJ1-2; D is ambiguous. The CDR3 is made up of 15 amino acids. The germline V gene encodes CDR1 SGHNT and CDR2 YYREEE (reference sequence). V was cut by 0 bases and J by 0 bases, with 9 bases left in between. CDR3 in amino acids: CASSLALGPNYGYTF. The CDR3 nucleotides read TGTGCCAGCAGCTTGGCTCTTGGCCCTAACTATGGCTACACCTTC.

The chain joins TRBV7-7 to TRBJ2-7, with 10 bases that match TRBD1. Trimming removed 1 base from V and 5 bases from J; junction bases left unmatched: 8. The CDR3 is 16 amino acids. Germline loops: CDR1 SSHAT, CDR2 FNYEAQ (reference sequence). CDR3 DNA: TGTGCCAGCAGCTTAGGCGCGGGACAGGGGACCGACGAGCAGTACTTC. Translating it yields CASSLGAGQGTDEQYF.

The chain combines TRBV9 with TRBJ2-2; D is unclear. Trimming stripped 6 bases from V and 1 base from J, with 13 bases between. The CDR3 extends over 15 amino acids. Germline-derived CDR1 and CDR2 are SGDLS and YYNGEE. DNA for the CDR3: TGTGCCAGCACGCCCGGTGGGCAGAACACCGGGGAGCTGTTTTTT. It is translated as CASTPGGQNTGELFF.

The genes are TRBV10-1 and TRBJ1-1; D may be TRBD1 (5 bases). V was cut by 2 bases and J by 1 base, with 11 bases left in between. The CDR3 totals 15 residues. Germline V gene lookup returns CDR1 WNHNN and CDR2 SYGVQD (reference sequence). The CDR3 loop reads CASSEGASENTEAFF. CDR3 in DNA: TGCGCCAGCAGTGAGGGGGCCAGCGAGAACACTGAAGCTTTCTTT.

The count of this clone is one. The CDR3 region has the DNA TGTGCCAGTAGTCCAGGCCGGACAGGGGCTAATGAAAAACTGTTTTTT. It is translated as CASSPGRTGANEKLFF. This chain uses TRBV19 with TRBJ1-4; 9 bases are a match to TRBD1. The CDR3 runs 16 residues. V lost 5 bases to trimming and J lost 3 bases; unmatched junction nucleotides: 7. Germline CDR1 LNHDA, CDR2 SQIVND (reference sequence).

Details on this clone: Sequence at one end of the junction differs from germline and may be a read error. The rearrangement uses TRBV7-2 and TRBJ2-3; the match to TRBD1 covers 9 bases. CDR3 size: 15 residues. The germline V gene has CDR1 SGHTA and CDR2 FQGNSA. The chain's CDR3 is CASSWTGVSTDTPYF. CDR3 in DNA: TGTGCCAGCAGCTGGACAGGGGTCAGCACAGATACGCCGTATTTT.

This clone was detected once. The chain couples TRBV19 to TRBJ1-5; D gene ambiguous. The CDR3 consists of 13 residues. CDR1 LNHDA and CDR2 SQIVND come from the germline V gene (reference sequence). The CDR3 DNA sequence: TGTGTCTCGTACAGCTATAGCAATCAGCCCCAGCATTTT. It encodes CVSYSYSNQPQHF.

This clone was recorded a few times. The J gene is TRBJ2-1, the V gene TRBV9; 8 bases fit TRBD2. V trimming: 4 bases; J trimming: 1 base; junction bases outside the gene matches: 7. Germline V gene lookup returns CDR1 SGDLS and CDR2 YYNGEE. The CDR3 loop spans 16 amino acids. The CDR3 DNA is TGTGCCAGCAGCTCCCATAGCGGGATTTCCTACAATGAGCAGTTCTTC. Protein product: CASSSHSGISYNEQFF.

CDR3 in DNA: TGTGCCACCGCTACGCTAGCGGGGGGGCTGAATACGCAGTATTTT. Its translation is CATATLAGGLNTQYF. The chain has TRBV27 and TRBJ2-3, with 12 bases aligning to TRBD2. This CDR3 has 15 residues. Trimming at V came to 10 bases and at J to 7 bases, leaving 12 bases not matched to a gene. From germline, CDR1 is MNHEY and CDR2 SMNVEV (reference sequence).

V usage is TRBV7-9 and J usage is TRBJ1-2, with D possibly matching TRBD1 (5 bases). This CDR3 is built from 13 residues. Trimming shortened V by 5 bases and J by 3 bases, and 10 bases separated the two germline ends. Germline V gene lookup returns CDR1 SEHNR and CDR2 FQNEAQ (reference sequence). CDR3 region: CASSPPGYYGYTF. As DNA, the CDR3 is TGTGCCAGCAGCCCCCCAGGGTACTATGGCTACACCTTC.

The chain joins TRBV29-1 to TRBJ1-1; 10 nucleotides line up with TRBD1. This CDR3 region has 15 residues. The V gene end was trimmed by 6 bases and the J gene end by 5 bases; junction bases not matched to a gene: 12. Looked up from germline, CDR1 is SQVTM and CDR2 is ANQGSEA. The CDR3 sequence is CSVPGTGVYGTEAFF. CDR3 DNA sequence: TGCAGCGTACCGGGGACAGGGGTGTATGGAACTGAAGCTTTCTTT.

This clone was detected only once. The CDR3 region is CASSRYSSYEQYF. CDR3 nucleotide sequence: TGTGCCAGCAGTCGCTACTCCTCCTACGAGCAGTACTTC. This chain uses TRBV6-5 with TRBJ2-7; no reliable D call. Germline assignment: CDR1 MNHEY and CDR2 SVGAGI. Trimming took 5 bases from V and 0 from J, leaving 8 bases between them. The CDR3 extends over 13 amino acids.

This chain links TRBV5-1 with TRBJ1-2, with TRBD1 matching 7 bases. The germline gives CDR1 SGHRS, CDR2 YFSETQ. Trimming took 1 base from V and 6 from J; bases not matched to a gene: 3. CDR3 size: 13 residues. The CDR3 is CASSLRQGDGYTF. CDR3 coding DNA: TGCGCCAGCAGCTTGCGACAGGGAGATGGCTACACCTTC. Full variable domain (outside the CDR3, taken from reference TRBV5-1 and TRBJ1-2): KAGVTQTPRYLIKTRGQQVTLSCSPISGHRSVSWYQQTPGQGLQFLFEYFSETQRNKGNFPGRFSGRQFSNSRSEMNVSTLELGDSALYLCASSLRQGDGYTFGSGTRLTVV.

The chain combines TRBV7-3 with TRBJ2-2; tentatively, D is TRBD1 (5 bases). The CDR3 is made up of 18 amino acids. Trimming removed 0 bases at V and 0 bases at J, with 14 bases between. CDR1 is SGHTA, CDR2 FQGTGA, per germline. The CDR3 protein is CASSLTNWGSANTGELFF. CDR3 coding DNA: TGTGCCAGCAGCTTAACGAATTGGGGCAGCGCGAACACCGGGGAGCTGTTTTTT.

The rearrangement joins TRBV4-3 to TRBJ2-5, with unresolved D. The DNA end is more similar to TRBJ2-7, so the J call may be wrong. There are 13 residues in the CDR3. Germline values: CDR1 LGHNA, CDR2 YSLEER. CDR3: CASSQDRGYEQYF. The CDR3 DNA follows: TGCGCCAGCAGCCAAGACAGAGGCTACGAGCAGTACTTC.